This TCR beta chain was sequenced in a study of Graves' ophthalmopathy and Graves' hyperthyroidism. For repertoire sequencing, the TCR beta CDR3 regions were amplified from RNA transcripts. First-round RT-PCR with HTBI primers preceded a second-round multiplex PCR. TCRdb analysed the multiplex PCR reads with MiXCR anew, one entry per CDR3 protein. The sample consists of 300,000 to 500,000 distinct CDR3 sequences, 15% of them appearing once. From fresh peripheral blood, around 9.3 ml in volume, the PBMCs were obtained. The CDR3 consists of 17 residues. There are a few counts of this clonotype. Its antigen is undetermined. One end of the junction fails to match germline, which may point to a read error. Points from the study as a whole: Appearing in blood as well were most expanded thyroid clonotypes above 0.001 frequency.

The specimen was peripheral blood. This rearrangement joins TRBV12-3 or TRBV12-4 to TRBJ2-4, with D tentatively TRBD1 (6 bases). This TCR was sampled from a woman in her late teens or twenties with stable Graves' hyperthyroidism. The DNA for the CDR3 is TGTGCCAGCAGTTTATTCCCCTCCCAGGGGAAGGCGGACATTAAGTACTTC. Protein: CASSLFPSQGKADIKYF.